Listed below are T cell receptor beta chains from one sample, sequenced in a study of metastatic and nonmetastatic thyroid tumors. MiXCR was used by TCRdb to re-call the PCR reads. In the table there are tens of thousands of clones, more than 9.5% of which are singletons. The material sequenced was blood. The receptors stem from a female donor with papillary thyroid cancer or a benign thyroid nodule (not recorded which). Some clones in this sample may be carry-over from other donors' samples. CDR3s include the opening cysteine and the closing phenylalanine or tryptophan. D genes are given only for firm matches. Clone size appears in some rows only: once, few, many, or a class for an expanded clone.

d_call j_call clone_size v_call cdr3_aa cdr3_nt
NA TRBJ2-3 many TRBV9 CASSPSGPSTDTQYF TGTGCCAGCAGCCCGAGCGGCCCTAGCACAGATACGCAGTATTTT
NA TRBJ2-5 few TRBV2 CASSKGSQETQYF TGTGCCAGCAGTAAAGGCTCCCAAGAGACCCAGTACTTC
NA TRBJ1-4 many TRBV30 CAWSRVRWEKLFF TGTGCCTGGAGTAGGGTTCGGTGGGAAAAACTGTTTTTT
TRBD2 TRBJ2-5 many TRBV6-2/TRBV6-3 CASIPSGSWWETQYF TGTGCCAGCATCCCTAGCGGGAGTTGGTGGGAGACCCAGTACTTC
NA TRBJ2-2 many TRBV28 CASSLYGELFF TGTGCCAGCAGTTTGTACGGGGAGCTGTTTTTT
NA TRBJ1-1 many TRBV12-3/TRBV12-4 CASSPRLRNTEAFF TGTGCCAGCAGTCCCCGACTGAGGAACACTGAAGCTTTCTTT
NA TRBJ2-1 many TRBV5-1 CASSLPDSKSSYNEQFF TGCGCCAGCAGCTTGCCCGACTCAAAGAGCTCCTACAATGAGCAGTTCTTC
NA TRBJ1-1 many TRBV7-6 CASSLAGGGTEAFF TGTGCCAGCAGCTTAGCAGGTGGGGGAACTGAAGCTTTCTTT
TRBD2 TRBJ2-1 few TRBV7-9 CASSLFFSHSGTSGTNEQFF TGTGCCAGCAGCTTATTCTTTTCGCACTCCGGGACTAGCGGGACCAATGAGCAGTTCTTC
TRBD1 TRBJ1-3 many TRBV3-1 CASSQNQGAGNTIYF TGTGCCAGCAGCCAAAACCAGGGGGCTGGAAACACCATATATTTT
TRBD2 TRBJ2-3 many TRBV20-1 CSAPGLAGAGDTQYF TGCAGTGCACCCGGACTAGCGGGAGCGGGGGATACGCAGTATTTT
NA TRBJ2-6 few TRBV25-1 CASGASGANVPTF TGTGCCAGCGGTGCGTCTGGGGCCAACGTCCCGACTTTC
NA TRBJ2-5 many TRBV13 CASSLAGPQETQYF TGTGCCAGCAGCTTAGCCGGACCGCAAGAGACCCAGTACTTC
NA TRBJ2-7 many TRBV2 CASNLGRLAYEQYF TGTGCCAGCAATCTCGGCAGGCTCGCCTACGAGCAGTACTTC
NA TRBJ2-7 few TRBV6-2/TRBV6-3 CASLHERDNSPEQYF TGTGCCAGCTTACACGAGCGGGACAATTCGCCCGAGCAGTACTTC
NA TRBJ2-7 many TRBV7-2 CASSLQVLSYEQYF TGTGCCAGCAGCTTACAGGTCCTCTCCTACGAGCAGTACTTC
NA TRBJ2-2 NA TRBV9 CASTSQRTGELFF TGTGCCAGCACCTCACAAAGAACAGGGGAGCTGTTTTTT
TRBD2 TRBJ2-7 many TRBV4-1 CASSQESSGSYEQYF TGCGCCAGCAGCCAGGAATCTAGCGGGAGCTACGAGCAGTACTTC
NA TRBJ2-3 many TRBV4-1 CASSQDLQDFTDTQYF TGCGCCAGCAGCCAAGATCTTCAGGATTTCACAGATACGCAGTATTTT
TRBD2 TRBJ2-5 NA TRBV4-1 CASSQAAGGPSSKTQYF TGCGCCAGCAGCCAAGCAGCGGGAGGGCCCAGTTCGAAGACCCAGTACTTC
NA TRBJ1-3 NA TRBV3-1 CAGSQAQLLAIYF TGTGCCGGCAGCCAGGCGCAGCTTCTTGCCATATACTTT
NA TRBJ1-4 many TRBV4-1 CASSRLVDEKLFF TGCGCCAGCAGCCGTCTGGTGGATGAAAAACTGTTTTTT
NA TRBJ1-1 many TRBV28 CASSSAQGVGTEAFF TGTGCCAGCAGTTCTGCACAGGGTGTAGGCACTGAAGCTTTCTTT
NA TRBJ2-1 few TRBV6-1 CASIAMGSSYNEQFF TGTGCCAGCATAGCTATGGGTTCCAGCTACAATGAGCAGTTCTTC
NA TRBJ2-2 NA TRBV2 CASSEEWRDTGELFF TGTGCCAGCAGTGAGGAGTGGCGGGACACCGGCGAGCTGTTTTTT
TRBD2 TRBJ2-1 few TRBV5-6 CASRILAGRANEQFF TGTGCCAGCAGGATACTAGCGGGAAGGGCGAATGAGCAGTTCTTC
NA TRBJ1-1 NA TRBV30 CAWRRDLGVAFF TGTGCCTGGAGAAGGGACTTGGGCGTAGCTTTCTTT
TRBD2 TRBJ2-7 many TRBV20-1 CSARVPGLAGGPPHF TGCAGTGCTAGAGTCCCGGGACTAGCGGGAGGACCCCCGCACTTC
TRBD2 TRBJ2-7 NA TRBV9 CASSVGDSGRLYEQYF TGTGCCAGCAGCGTAGGAGATAGCGGGCGATTATACGAGCAGTACTTC
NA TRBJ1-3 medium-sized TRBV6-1 CASSEAMGERPGNTIYF TGTGCCAGCAGTGAAGCCATGGGTGAAAGACCTGGAAACACCATATATTTT
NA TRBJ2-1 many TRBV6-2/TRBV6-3 CASSYTPGAKYNEQFF TGTGCCAGCAGTTATACACCGGGGGCCAAATACAATGAGCAGTTCTTC
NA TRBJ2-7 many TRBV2 CASLTEGPYEQYF TGTGCCAGCTTGACAGAAGGGCCTTACGAGCAGTACTTC
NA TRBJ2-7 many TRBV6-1 CAAAPDRTGEQYF TGTGCCGCAGCACCCGACAGGACCGGGGAACAGTACTTC
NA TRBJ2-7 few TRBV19 CASSILAFPYEQYF TGTGCCAGTAGTATACTAGCGTTCCCCTACGAGCAGTACTTC
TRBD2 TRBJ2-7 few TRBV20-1 CSASVSFGSGIGSQYF TGCAGTGCTAGTGTTTCATTCGGAAGCGGGATAGGTTCGCAGTACTTC
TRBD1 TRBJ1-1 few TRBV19 CASRDRGKNTEAFF TGTGCCAGTAGGGACAGGGGGAAGAACACTGAAGCTTTCTTT
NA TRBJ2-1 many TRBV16 CASSLKLHNNEQFF TGTGCCAGCAGCCTCAAGCTTCACAACAATGAGCAGTTCTTC
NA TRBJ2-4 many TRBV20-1 CSDAGGSACNIQYF TGCAGTGACGCCGGTGGGTCGGCATGTAACATTCAGTACTTC
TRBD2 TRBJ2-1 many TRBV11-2 CASSLGLANYNEQFF TGTGCCAGCAGCTTAGGACTAGCGAATTACAATGAGCAGTTCTTC
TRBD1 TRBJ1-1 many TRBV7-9 CASSPRGNAEAFF TGTGCCAGCAGCCCCAGGGGGAACGCTGAAGCTTTCTTT
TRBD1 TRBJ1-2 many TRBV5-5 CASSLGDRVVSYGYTF TGTGCCAGCAGCTTGGGGGACAGAGTAGTGAGCTATGGCTACACCTTC
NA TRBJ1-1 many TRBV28 CASSLFPDRNTEAFF TGTGCCAGCAGTTTATTTCCCGACAGAAACACTGAAGCTTTCTTT